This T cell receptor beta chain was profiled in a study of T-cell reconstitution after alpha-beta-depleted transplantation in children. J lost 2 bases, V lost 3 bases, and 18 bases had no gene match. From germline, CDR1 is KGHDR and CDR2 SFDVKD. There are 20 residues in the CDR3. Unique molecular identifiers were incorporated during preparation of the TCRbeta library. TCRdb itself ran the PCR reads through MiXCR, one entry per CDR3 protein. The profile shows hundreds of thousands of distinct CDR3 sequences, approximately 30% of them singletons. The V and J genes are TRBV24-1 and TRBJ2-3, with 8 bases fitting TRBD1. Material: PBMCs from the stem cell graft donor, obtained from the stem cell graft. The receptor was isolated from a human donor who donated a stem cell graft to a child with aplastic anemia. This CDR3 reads CATSDEGETGVGQDTDTQYF. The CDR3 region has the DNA TGTGCCACCAGTGATGAAGGAGAGACAGGGGTTGGCCAGGACACAGATACGCAGTATTTT.